These T cell receptor beta chains were read from a single sample in a study of T cell responses to AZD1222 COVID-19 vaccine. The data were produced by immunoSEQ multiplex PCR, yet TCRdb's version contains in-frame clones alone and is incomplete. The sample contains 150,000 or so clones, about 86% of which appear only once. The sample consisted of peripheral blood, taken on day 0 of MenACWY control vaccination. These receptor sequences come from an adult in good health. Both conserved end residues are part of each CDR3. A D gene is named only where the DNA matches it firmly. Expanded clones get a size class; other rows say once, few or many, or leave the size out.

V gene	clone size	J gene	D gene	CDR3 DNA	CDR3 protein
TRBV6-5	.	TRBJ2-3	.	TGTGCCAGCAGCGAGGGGGGAGATACGCAGTATTTT	CASSEGGDTQYF
TRBV4-3	few	TRBJ1-3	.	TGCGCCAGCAGCCAATATCCAGGCTCCTCGGGAAACACCATATATTTT	CASSQYPGSSGNTIYF
TRBV24-1	.	TRBJ2-2	.	TGTGCCACCTCCGGGTTGATCAGGGAAGACACCGGGGAGCTGTTTTTT	CATSGLIREDTGELFF
TRBV4-2	.	TRBJ1-2	TRBD1	TGTGCCAGCAGCCTTACGAACATGGGACAGGGGGTTTATGGCTACACCTTC	CASSLTNMGQGVYGYTF
TRBV5-1	few	TRBJ1-4	.	TGCGCCAGCAGCTTGGCCATAGAGTCCGGAAATGAAAAACTGTTTTTT	CASSLAIESGNEKLFF
TRBV14	.	TRBJ2-3	.	TGTGCCAGCAGTCAAGATTCTGGGACTGTTCCCTCTACGCAGTATTTT	CASSQDSGTVPSTQYF
TRBV28	.	TRBJ1-5	TRBD1	TGTGCCAGCAGGGGGGACAGGGACTATCAGCCCCAGCATTTT	CASRGDRDYQPQHF
TRBV12-3/TRBV12-4	.	TRBJ1-2	.	TGTGCCAGCAGTTTGCAGGCCTTAGGGGGCTACACCTTC	CASSLQALGGYTF
TRBV5-6	once	TRBJ1-1	.	TGTGCCAGCAGCTTGGCGGACCGCACTGAAGCTTTCTTT	CASSLADRTEAFF
TRBV11-3	.	TRBJ2-1	TRBD2	TGTGCCAGCAGCAGGAGGAGCGGGAGTATCAATGAGCAGTTCTTC	CASSRRSGSINEQFF
TRBV20-1	.	TRBJ2-1	TRBD2	TGCAGTGCTAGTGGGGGGGTCAATGAGCAGTTCTTC	CSASGGVNEQFF
TRBV6-5	.	TRBJ1-6	.	TGTGCCAGCAGTTTAGGTACGAGCTGGGGTAATTCACCCCTCCACTTT	CASSLGTSWGNSPLHF
TRBV7-9	few	TRBJ2-7	TRBD1	TGTGCCAGCAGCCCGGGACAGGGGGTATACGAGCAGTACTTC	CASSPGQGVYEQYF
TRBV7-2	.	TRBJ1-5	TRBD1	TGTGCCAGCAGCGTAGGGACAGGGGGAGGGATACAGCCCCAGCATTTT	CASSVGTGGGIQPQHF
TRBV30	.	TRBJ1-6	.	TGTGCCTGGAGTGGGTTTTCGTTGTCGATGGACTCACCCCTCCACTTT	CAWSGFSLSMDSPLHF
TRBV5-1	.	TRBJ1-1	.	TGCGCCAGCAGCAGGGCGCGGGAAGGTGAAGCTTTCTTT	CASSRAREGEAFF
TRBV14	.	TRBJ1-6	.	TGTGCCAGCAGCTCAAAGGCCTTAGGTATAATCGGGTATAATTCACCCCTCCACTTT	CASSSKALGIIGYNSPLHF
TRBV7-2	.	TRBJ2-2	.	TGTGCCAGCAGCACTTGGGGGGAAACCGGGGAGCTGTTTTTT	CASSTWGETGELFF
TRBV6-5	.	TRBJ2-5	.	TGTGCCAGCAGTTACCTCCAGGGAGAGACCCAGTACTTC	CASSYLQGETQYF
TRBV6-1	.	TRBJ1-1	.	TGTGCCAGCAGTGAATCTACAGGGAAATGGAACACTGAAGCTTTCTTT	CASSESTGKWNTEAFF
TRBV5-6	.	TRBJ1-3	.	TGTGCCAGCAGCTTTCGTATTTTGAGCTCTGGAAACACCATATATTTT	CASSFRILSSGNTIYF
TRBV7-9	.	TRBJ1-5	.	TGTGCCAGCAGCTTAGGGGACGGACCTAGCAATCAGCCCCAGCATTTT	CASSLGDGPSNQPQHF
TRBV6-5	.	TRBJ2-7	.	TGTGCCAGCAGTTACTCCCCTTACCTCAGGGATTACGAGCAGTACTTC	CASSYSPYLRDYEQYF
TRBV2	.	TRBJ2-1	.	TGTGCCAGCAGGGCCAGCTCCTACAATGAGCAGTTCTTC	CASRASSYNEQFF
TRBV6-5	.	TRBJ2-3	.	TGTGCCAGCACAGAGGGCAGGGGGGTAACATATTTT	CASTEGRGVTYF
TRBV7-9	.	TRBJ1-2	.	TGTGCCAGCAGCTTAGCTGTCATTGGGCGGAACTATGGCTACACCTTC	CASSLAVIGRNYGYTF
TRBV4-3	.	TRBJ1-5	.	TGCGCCAGCAGCCAAGAGGTGGCGGGGGCTAGTTCCAATCAGCCCCAGCATTTT	CASSQEVAGASSNQPQHF
TRBV4-2	.	TRBJ1-1	.	TGTGCCAGCAGCCAAGATTTGATGGCAGGGCGGACTGAAGCTTTCTTT	CASSQDLMAGRTEAFF
TRBV6-5	.	TRBJ2-3	.	TGTGCCAGCAGTTACTCAGGAAGAGATACGCAGTATTTT	CASSYSGRDTQYF